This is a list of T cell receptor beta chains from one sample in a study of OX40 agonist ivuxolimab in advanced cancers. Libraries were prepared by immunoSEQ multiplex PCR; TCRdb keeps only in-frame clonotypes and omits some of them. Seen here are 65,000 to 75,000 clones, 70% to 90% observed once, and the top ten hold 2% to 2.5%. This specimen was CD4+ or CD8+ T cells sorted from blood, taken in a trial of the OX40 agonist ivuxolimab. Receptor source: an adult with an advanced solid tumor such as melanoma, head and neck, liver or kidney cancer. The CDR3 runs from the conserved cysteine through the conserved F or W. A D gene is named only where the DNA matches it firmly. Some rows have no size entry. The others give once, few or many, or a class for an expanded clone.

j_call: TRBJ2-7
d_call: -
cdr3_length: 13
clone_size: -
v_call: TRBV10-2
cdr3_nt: TGCGCCAGCAGTGAGGCTGGGGGCTACGAGCAGTACTTC
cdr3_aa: CASSEAGGYEQYF

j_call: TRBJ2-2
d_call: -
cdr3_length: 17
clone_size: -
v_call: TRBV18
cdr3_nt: TGTGCCAGCTCACCACGGGGGGCGACAGGTCTACCCGGGGAGCTGTTTTTT
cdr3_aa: CASSPRGATGLPGELFF

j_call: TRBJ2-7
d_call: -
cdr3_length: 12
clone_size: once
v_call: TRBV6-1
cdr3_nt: TGTGCCAGTACGGTGGGTTCCTACGAGCAGTACTTC
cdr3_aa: CASTVGSYEQYF

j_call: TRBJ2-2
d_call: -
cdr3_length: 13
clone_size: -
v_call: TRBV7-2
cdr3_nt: TGTGCCAGCAAATTAGGGGACACCGGGGAGCTGTTTTTT
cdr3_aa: CASKLGDTGELFF

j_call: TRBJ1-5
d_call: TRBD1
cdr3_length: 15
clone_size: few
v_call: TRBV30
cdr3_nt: TGTGCCTGGAGTCTAAGGGCAGGGGGGACGGGGGCCCAGCATTTT
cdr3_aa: CAWSLRAGGTGAQHF

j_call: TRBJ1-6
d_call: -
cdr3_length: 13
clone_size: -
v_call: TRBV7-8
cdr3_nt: TGTGCCAGCAGCTCACAACGGGGTTCACCCCTCCACTTT
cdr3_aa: CASSSQRGSPLHF

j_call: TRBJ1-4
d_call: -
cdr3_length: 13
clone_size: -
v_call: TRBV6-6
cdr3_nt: TGTGCCGCCAGCAAGGACGATAATGAAAAACTGTTTTTT
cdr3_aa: CAASKDDNEKLFF

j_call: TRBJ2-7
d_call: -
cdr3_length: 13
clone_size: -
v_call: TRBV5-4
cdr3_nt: TGTGCCAGCAGCGGAAGGGGATCCTCAAAGCAGTACTTC
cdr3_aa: CASSGRGSSKQYF

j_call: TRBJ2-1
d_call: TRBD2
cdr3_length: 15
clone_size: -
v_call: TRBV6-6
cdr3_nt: TGTGCCAGCAGTTATCTGGGACTAGCGTCCAATGAGCAGTTCTTC
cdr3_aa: CASSYLGLASNEQFF

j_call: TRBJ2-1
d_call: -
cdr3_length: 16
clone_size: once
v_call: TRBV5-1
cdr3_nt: TGCGCCAGCAGCGGGTCGGGAGATTCATCCTACAATGAGCAGTTCTTC
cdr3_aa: CASSGSGDSSYNEQFF

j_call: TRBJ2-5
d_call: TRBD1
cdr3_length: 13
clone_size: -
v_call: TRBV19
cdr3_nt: TGTGCCAGTGGGGACAGGGCGAGGGAGACCCAGTACTTC
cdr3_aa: CASGDRARETQYF

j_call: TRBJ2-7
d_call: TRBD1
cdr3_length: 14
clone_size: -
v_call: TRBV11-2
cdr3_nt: TGTGCCAGCAGCTTAGGGGACAGGGCGAGCGAGCAGTACTTC
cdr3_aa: CASSLGDRASEQYF

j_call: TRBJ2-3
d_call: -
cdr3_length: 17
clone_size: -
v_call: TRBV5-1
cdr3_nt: TGCGCCAGCAGCTTGGCTTCTCCACCTACTAGCACAGATACGCAGTATTTT
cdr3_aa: CASSLASPPTSTDTQYF

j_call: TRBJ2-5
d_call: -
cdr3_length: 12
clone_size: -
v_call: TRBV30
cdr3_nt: TGTGCCTGGAGGGACACCCAAGAGACCCAGTACTTC
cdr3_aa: CAWRDTQETQYF

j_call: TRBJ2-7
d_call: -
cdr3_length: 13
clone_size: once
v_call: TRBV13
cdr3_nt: TGTGCCAGCAGTAACAGCATGGCCTACGAGCAGTACTTC
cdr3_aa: CASSNSMAYEQYF

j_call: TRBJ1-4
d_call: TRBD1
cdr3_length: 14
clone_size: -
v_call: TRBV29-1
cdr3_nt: TGCAGCGCGCAGGGGGCAGGGACTAATGAAAAACTGTTTTTT
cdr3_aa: CSAQGAGTNEKLFF

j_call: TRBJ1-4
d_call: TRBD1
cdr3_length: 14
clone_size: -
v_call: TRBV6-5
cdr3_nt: TGTGCCAGCAGGGGGGCAGGGGGAGGTGAAAAACTGTTTTTT
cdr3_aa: CASRGAGGGEKLFF

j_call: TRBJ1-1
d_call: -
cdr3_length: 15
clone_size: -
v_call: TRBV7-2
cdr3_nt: TGTGCCAGCAGCTTAGGTCCAGGGCAAAACACTGAAGCTTTCTTT
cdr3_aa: CASSLGPGQNTEAFF

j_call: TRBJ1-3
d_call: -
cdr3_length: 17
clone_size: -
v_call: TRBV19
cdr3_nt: TGTGCCAGTAGTACCTCCTTCGGGCCCAACAGAGCGAACACCATATATTTT
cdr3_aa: CASSTSFGPNRANTIYF

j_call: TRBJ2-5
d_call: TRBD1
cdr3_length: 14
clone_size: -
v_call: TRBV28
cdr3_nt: TGTGCCAGCAGGCTTCAGGGGGCAGTGGAGACCCAGTACTTC
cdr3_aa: CASRLQGAVETQYF

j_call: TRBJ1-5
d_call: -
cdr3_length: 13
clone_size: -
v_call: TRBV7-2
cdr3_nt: TGTGCCAGCAGCCCCCAAGGGGGGCAGCCCCAGCATTTT
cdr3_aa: CASSPQGGQPQHF

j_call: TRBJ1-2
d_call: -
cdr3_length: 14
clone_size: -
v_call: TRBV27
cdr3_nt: TGTGCCAGCAGTTTAACGGGAGCTAACTATGGCTACACCTTC
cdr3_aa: CASSLTGANYGYTF

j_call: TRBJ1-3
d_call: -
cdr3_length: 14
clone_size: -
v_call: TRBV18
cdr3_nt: TGTGCCAGCTCACCTTCTAGCGAGGGAAACACCATATATTTT
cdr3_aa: CASSPSSEGNTIYF

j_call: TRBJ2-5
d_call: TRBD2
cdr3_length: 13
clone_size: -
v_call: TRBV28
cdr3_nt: TGTGCCATCAGCGGGGGGGTCCAAGAGACCCAGTACTTC
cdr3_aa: CAISGGVQETQYF

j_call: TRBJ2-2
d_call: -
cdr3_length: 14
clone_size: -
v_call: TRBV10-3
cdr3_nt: TGTGCCATCAGTGAGATGGCGTCGGCCGGGGAGCTGTTTTTT
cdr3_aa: CAISEMASAGELFF

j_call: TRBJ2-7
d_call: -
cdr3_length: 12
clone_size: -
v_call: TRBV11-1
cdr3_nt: TGTGCCAGCAGCTTAGGGAGGGGGGAGCAGTACTTC
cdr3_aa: CASSLGRGEQYF

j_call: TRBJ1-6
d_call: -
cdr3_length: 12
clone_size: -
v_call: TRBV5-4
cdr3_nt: TGTCATGTGGGCGACTATAATTCACCCCTCCACTTT
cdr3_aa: CHVGDYNSPLHF

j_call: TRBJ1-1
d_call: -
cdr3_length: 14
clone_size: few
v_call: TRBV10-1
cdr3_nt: TGCGCCAGCAGTGAGGGACAGCCGAACACTGAAGCTTTCTTT
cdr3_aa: CASSEGQPNTEAFF

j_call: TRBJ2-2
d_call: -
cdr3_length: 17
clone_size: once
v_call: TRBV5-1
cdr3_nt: TGCGCCAGCAGCTTGGTGGGGGCCCAGTCGAACACCGGGGAGCTGTTTTTT
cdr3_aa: CASSLVGAQSNTGELFF

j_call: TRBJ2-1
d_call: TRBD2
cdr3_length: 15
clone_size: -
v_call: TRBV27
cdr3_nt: TGTGCCAGCAGTTTAAGGACTAGCGGAACCAATGAGCAGTTCTTC
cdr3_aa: CASSLRTSGTNEQFF

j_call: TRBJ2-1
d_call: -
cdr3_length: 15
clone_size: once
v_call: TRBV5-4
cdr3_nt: TGTGCCAGCAGTTCCGGGGGTAGTACTCCCAATGAGCAGTTCTTC
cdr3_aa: CASSSGGSTPNEQFF

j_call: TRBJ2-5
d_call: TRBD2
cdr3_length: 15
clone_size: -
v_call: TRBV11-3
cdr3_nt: TGTGCCAGCAGCTTAGGGGCGGGAGGAGCAGAGACCCAGTACTTC
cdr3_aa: CASSLGAGGAETQYF

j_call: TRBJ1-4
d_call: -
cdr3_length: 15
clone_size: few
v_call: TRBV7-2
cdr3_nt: TGTGCCAGCAGCCCGATCTCTTTCGGGGGAGGAAAACTGTTTTTT
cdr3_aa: CASSPISFGGGKLFF

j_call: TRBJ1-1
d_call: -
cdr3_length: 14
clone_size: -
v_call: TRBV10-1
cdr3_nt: TGCGCCAGCAGTGAGTCGTGTGACAAGTCCGAAGCTTTCTTT
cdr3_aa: CASSESCDKSEAFF

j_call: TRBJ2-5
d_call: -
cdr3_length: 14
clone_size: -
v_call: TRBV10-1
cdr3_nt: TGCGCCAGCAGCGCGGACAGCAAAAAAGAGACCCAGTACTTC
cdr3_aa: CASSADSKKETQYF

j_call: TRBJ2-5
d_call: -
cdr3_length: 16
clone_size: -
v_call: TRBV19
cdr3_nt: TGTGCCAGTAGTATAACGGCAGTTCTAGGGCAAGAGACCCAGTACTTC
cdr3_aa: CASSITAVLGQETQYF

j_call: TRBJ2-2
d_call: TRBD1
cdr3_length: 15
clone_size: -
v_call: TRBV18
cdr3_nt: TGTGCCAGCTCACCTGGGACAGGGGCGACCGGGGAGCTGTTTTTT
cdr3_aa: CASSPGTGATGELFF

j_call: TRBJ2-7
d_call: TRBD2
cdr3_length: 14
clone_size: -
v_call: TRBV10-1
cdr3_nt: TGCGCCAGTTCAGCGGGAACGAGTGGGTACGAGCAGTACTTC
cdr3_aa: CASSAGTSGYEQYF

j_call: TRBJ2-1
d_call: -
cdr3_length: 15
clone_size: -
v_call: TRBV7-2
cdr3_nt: TGTGCCAGCAGCTTATCGGCATTTCTGAGATCTAGGTATTTCTTC
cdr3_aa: CASSLSAFLRSRYFF

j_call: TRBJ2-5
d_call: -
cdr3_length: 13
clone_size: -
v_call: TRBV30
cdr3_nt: TGTGCCTGGAGTGTAGGTGTCACAGAGACCCAGTACTTC
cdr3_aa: CAWSVGVTETQYF

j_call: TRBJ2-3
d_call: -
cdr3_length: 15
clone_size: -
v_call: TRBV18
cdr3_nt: TGTGCCAGCTCACCGCGTGACAGTCTCACAGATACGCAGTATTTT
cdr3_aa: CASSPRDSLTDTQYF

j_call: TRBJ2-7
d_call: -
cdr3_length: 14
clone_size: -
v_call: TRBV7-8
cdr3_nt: TGTGCCAGCAGCTCAGAGGGGGGCCCCTACGAGCAGTACTTC
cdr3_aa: CASSSEGGPYEQYF

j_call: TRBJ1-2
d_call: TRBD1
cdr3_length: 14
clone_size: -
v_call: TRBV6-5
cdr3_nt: TGTGCCAGCAGTACAGGGGGCCAAGTCTATGGCTACACCTTC
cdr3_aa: CASSTGGQVYGYTF

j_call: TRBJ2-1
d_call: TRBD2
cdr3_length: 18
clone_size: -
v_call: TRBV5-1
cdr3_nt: TGCGCCAGCAGCTTGGGGCTAGCGGGAGTAGGGAGGTACAATGAGCAGTTCTTC
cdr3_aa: CASSLGLAGVGRYNEQFF